The entry below gives a single T cell receptor (beta chain) sequence along with its context. What it recognizes is unknown. The sample originates from a study of T cells in Graves' hyperthyroidism and ophthalmopathy. For the study at large: Peripheral blood was secured at the point of initial diagnosis, before any treatment.

Template material for amplifying TCR beta CDR3 regions consisted of RNA transcripts. Using the HTBI primer set, a first-round RT-PCR was run on the TCR CDR3. MiXCR, run by TCRdb on the multiplex PCR reads, gives a single entry per CDR3 protein. The sample holds under 400,000 distinct CDR3 sequences, approximately 15% seen once. The V end lost 8 bases, the J end lost 8 bases, and 22 bases lay between the germline ends. Germline CDR1 reads SNHLY; CDR2 reads FYNNEI. The CDR3 contains 15 residues. Study-wide points: The model identified upcoming ophthalmopathy a median approximately six months ahead of onset. Researchers report that a 13 V-J model separated ophthalmopathy from stable hyperthyroidism.

Hyperthyroidism was newly diagnosed in patients aged 18 to 65 (duration under 2 months). The V gene is TRBV2, the J gene TRBJ2-1; the D gene is possibly TRBD1 (8 bases). The sequenced sample was blood. This receptor was obtained from a man aged 30-40 years with Graves' hyperthyroidism. The CDR3 reads CASAPLQGGTDEQFF. CDR3 DNA sequence: TGTGCCAGCGCCCCCCTACAGGGGGGGACTGATGAGCAGTTCTTC.